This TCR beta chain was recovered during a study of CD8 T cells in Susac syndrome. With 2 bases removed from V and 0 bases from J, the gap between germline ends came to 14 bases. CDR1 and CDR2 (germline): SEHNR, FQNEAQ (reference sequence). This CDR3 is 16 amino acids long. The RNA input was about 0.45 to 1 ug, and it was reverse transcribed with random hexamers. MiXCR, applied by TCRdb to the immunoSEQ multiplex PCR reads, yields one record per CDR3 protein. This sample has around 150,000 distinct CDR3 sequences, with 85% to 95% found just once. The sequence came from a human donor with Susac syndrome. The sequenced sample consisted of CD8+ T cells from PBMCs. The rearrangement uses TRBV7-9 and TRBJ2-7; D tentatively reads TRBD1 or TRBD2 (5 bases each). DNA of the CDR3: TGTGCCAGCAGCTTAAATGAAGGGACCCCCTCCTACGAGCAGTACTTC. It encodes CASSLNEGTPSYEQYF.